The 20 T cell receptor beta chains below were found in one sample sequenced in a study of T cell repertoires in cytomegalovirus infection. TCRdb called the reads again in MiXCR, with one record for every CDR3 protein. The table has approximately 550,000 distinct CDR3 sequences, approximately 17% seen once; the top ten hold roughly a quarter. Input material: CD8+ T cells from PBMCs. These receptors were obtained from a human donor in good health (CMV status not recorded). Some clones in this sample may be carry-over from other donors' samples.

The sample holds many counts of this clonotype. In DNA, the CDR3 is TGTGCCAGCAGTGACCGGGCCCCCCAGTACTTC. This gives the protein CASSDRAPQYF. V gene TRBV6-1 combines with J gene TRBJ2-5; D gene unclear. The CDR3 runs to 11 residues. V was cut by 3 bases and J by 9 bases, with 8 bases left in between. CDR1 and CDR2 from the germline V gene are MNHNS and SASEGT.

This clonotype was picked up a small number of times. The V gene is TRBV5-1, the J gene TRBJ2-7, with D possibly being TRBD1 or TRBD2 (5 bases each). Trimming took off 4 bases at V and 4 bases at J, with 18 bases between the two ends. Germline V gene sequence: CDR1 SGHRS, CDR2 YFSETQ. The CDR3 spans 15 residues. CDR3 sequence: CASSPGALLGYEQYF. The CDR3 region has the DNA TGCGCCAGCAGCCCCGGGGCTCTTCTAGGATACGAGCAGTACTTC.

The chain uses TRBV14 and TRBJ1-6; D gene uncertain. The CDR3 consists of 17 residues. The V gene lost 2 bases and the J gene lost 10 bases, with 21 bases spanning the gap. Germline V gene sequence: CDR1 SGHDN, CDR2 FVKESK. As DNA, the CDR3 is TGTGCCAGCAGCCAACACGCCGAGACCGGAGGACGATCACCCCTCCACTTT. It translates to CASSQHAETGGRSPLHF.

The gene calls are TRBV14 and TRBJ2-7, with D uncertain. This CDR3 contains 16 residues. Trimming removed 5 bases at V and 4 bases at J, with 21 bases between. Looked up from germline, CDR1 is SGHDN and CDR2 is FVKESK. The CDR3 nucleotides read TGTGCCAGCAGCGGTTCCGCGACCGACTTGCCTTACGAGCAGTACTTC. Amino acid sequence: CASSGSATDLPYEQYF.

This clonotype was counted between two and nine times. The V call is TRBV12-3 or TRBV12-4, the J call TRBJ1-1; TRBD1 agrees at 11 bases. The CDR3 runs to 14 residues. V lost 2 bases to trimming and J lost 6 bases; unmatched junction nucleotides: 2. The CDR3 sequence is CASSLRTGGSEAFF. In DNA, the CDR3 is TGTGCCAGCAGTTTAAGGACAGGGGGCTCTGAAGCTTTCTTT.

This clonotype has a handful of counts. The gene calls are TRBV2 and TRBJ2-1; possible D gene TRBD2, 6 bases. This CDR3 has 12 residues. The V end lost 9 bases, the J end lost 4 bases, and 10 bases lay between the germline ends. Germline V CDR1 and CDR2: SNHLY, FYNNEI. In nucleotides, the CDR3 is TGTGCCAGGACCGGGACTTACAATGAGCAGTTCTTC. Translating gives CARTGTYNEQFF.

Ten or more counts support this clonotype. The gene calls are TRBV19 and TRBJ1-2, with TRBD1 matching 7 bases. From germline, CDR1 is LNHDA and CDR2 SQIVND (reference sequence). Trimming cost V 3 bases and J 1 base; bases outside gene matches: 5. The CDR3 is made up of 15 amino acids. CDR3 amino acids: CASSIPDRSNYGYTF. The CDR3 DNA follows: TGTGCCAGTAGTATCCCGGACAGGAGTAACTATGGCTACACCTTC.

The rearrangement uses TRBV27 and TRBJ2-7; possibly TRBD2 for D (6 bases). Germline-derived CDR1 and CDR2 are MNHEY and SMNVEV (reference sequence). The CDR3 contains 15 residues. The V gene lost 2 bases and the J gene lost 3 bases, with 14 bases spanning the gap. The CDR3, as DNA: TGTGCCAGCAGTTTAGGAGGGAGAAACCTCTACGAGCAGTACTTC. Its protein product is CASSLGGRNLYEQYF.

This clonotype was counted between two and nine times. The rearrangement uses TRBV20-1 and TRBJ2-3, with TRBD2 identical over 10 bases. V shed 0 bases and J 4 bases; nucleotides not matched to a gene: 10. This CDR3 comprises 17 residues. Germline CDR1 and CDR2: DFQATT and SNEGSKA (reference sequence). In DNA form, the CDR3 reads TGCAGTGCTAGAGATCCGCTAGCGGGAGAGAACCCAGATACGCAGTATTTT. Translating gives CSARDPLAGENPDTQYF.

This clonotype has at least ten counts. One end of the junction varies from germline; a read error may be responsible. This chain connects TRBV5-1 to TRBJ2-7; D remains unclear. Germline lookup yields CDR1 SGHRS and CDR2 YFSETQ. This CDR3 contains 11 residues. CDR3 nucleotide sequence: TGTGCCAGCAGCTGGGGATACGAGCAGTACTTC. Residues: CASSWGYEQYF.

This clonotype showed up many times. This chain connects TRBV12-5 to TRBJ1-6; 7 positions agree with TRBD1. The CDR3 has 12 residues. V lost 9 bases to trimming and J lost 8 bases; unmatched junction nucleotides: 4. Germline CDR1 and CDR2: LGHNT and FRNRAP. Here the CDR3 DNA reads TGTGCTAGCAGTGGGACAGATTCACCCCTCCACTTT. Encoded protein: CASSGTDSPLHF.

Notes on this clonotype: A much larger clone is a single base away; this may be a read error. This chain joins TRBV6-5 and TRBJ2-2, with D possibly TRBD1 on 6 matching bases. The CDR3 spans 17 residues. Germline loops: CDR1 MNHEY, CDR2 SVGAGI. CDR3 protein: CASNYSKGHGNTGELFF. CDR3 coding DNA: TGTGCCAGCAATTACTCGAAGGGACACGGAAACACCGGGGAGCTGTTTTTT.

This clonotype was seen repeatedly, ten times or more. The chain has TRBV11-2 and TRBJ2-7; 8 bases match TRBD1. Losses at the gene ends were 5 bases for V and 4 bases for J; bases not matched to a gene: 7. The CDR3 has 14 residues. Germline V gene lookup returns CDR1 SGHAT and CDR2 FQNNGV. The CDR3: CASSGTGDFYEQYF. The CDR3, as DNA: TGTGCCAGCAGCGGGACAGGAGACTTTTACGAGCAGTACTTC.

Note on this clonotype: Germline is not matched at one junction end, which may reflect a read error. The CDR3 loop is CASSQVFAANTEAFF. The CDR3 DNA is TGTGCCAGCAGCCAAGTATTTGCGGCGAACACTGAAGCTTTCTTT. The V and J genes are TRBV4-1 and TRBJ1-1, with D unclear. This CDR3 has 15 residues. Germline CDR1 is MGHRA and CDR2 is YSYEKL.

In its sample, this clonotype was seen a few times. The chain links TRBV6-1 to TRBJ2-1; TRBD2 is a possible D gene (5 bases). Germline lookup yields CDR1 MNHNS and CDR2 SASEGT. V gave up 7 bases and J gave up 2 bases, with 15 bases separating them. The CDR3 is 15 residues long. The CDR3 spells CASILDYTPYNEQFF. In DNA form, the CDR3 reads TGTGCCAGCATCCTAGACTATACCCCCTACAATGAGCAGTTCTTC.

This clonotype was counted at least ten times. The CDR3 DNA sequence: TGTGCCAGCAGCCGGGGTGGAGCCCAGCATTTT. The encoded protein is CASSRGGAQHF. The rearrangement joins TRBV7-9 to TRBJ1-5; D uncertain. CDR1 and CDR2 from the germline V gene are SEHNR and FQNEAQ (reference sequence). The germline V and J ends were trimmed by 5 bases and 11 bases, with 10 bases remaining between them. The CDR3 runs 11 residues.

The chain recombines TRBV4-1 with TRBJ2-1, with 8 bases fitting TRBD1. Germline CDR1 reads MGHRA; CDR2 reads YSYEKL. Trimming at V came to 0 bases and at J to 4 bases, leaving 8 bases not matched to a gene. CDR3 length: 17 residues. CDR3: CASSQDQSRTGYNEQFF. The CDR3 nucleotides are TGCGCCAGCAGCCAAGATCAATCCCGGACAGGGTACAATGAGCAGTTCTTC.

Notes on this clonotype: This may come from a read error, since a much larger clone is one base off. The chain has TRBV7-9 and TRBJ1-6, with a possible D match to TRBD1 (5 bases). The CDR3 contains 17 residues. Germline values: CDR1 SEHNR, CDR2 FQNEAQ (reference sequence). CDR3 residues: CASSPGAGQRGNSPLRF. Here the CDR3 DNA reads TGTGCCAGCAGCCCTGGGGCAGGGCAAAGGGGTAATTCACCCCTCCGCTTT.

This clonotype was observed once. This chain joins TRBV2 and TRBJ2-1; D is possibly TRBD2 (5 bases). V dropped 6 bases and J dropped 3 bases, with 12 bases sitting between them. Germline V gives CDR1 SNHLY, CDR2 FYNNEI. The CDR3 has 14 amino acids. The CDR3 bases are TGTGCCAGCAGCGTACAACTAGGCTACAATGAGCAGTTCTTC. Translating gives CASSVQLGYNEQFF.

The chain employs TRBV6-5 and TRBJ1-2; D is perhaps TRBD1 (5 bases). The CDR3 loop spans 14 amino acids. CDR1 and CDR2 from the germline V gene are MNHEY and SVGAGI. V was cut by 6 bases and J by 8 bases, with 19 bases left in between. The CDR3 protein is CASRASQDVRGYTF. In DNA form, the CDR3 reads TGTGCCAGCAGGGCTTCACAGGACGTCCGAGGCTACACCTTC.